Listed below are T cell receptor beta chains from one sample, sequenced in a study of CD8 T cells in ankylosing spondylitis. TCRdb independently ran MiXCR on the 5' RACE reads; one entry per CDR3 protein. The data show some 90,000 distinct CDR3 sequences, around 25% seen once. Material: blood, either unsorted or a sorted T cell fraction (not recorded which). The source is a male donor with ankylosing spondylitis or in good health (not recorded which). Each CDR3 is given with its conserved first and last residue. The D gene is left open where the match is weak. Expanded clones get a size class; other rows say once, few or many, or leave the size out.

TRBJ2-3 | TRBV6-2/TRBV6-3 | - | - | TGTGCCAGCAGTCCCCGGTACGAAGATACGCAGTATTTT | CASSPRYEDTQYF
TRBJ1-5 | TRBV6-1 | - | - | TGTGCCAGCAGAGAAACGAGCAGTCAGCCCCAGCATTTT | CASRETSSQPQHF
TRBJ2-5 | TRBV11-2 | - | few | TGTGCCAGCAGCTTAGATCCCCGGGGAGCGGAGTACCAAGAGACCCAGTACTTC | CASSLDPRGAEYQETQYF
TRBJ1-1 | TRBV20-1 | - | few | TGCAGTGCTAGAGCTCCGGGGAACCCGAACACTGAAGCTTTCTTT | CSARAPGNPNTEAFF
TRBJ1-1 | TRBV10-3 | - | - | TGTGCCATCAGTGAAGAGGGAGGGGTCACTGAAGCTTTCTTT | CAISEEGGVTEAFF
TRBJ2-1 | TRBV20-1 | - | few | TGCAGTGCTAGAGAATCCCGGACTCAAAACAATGAGCAGTTCTTC | CSARESRTQNNEQFF
TRBJ1-1 | TRBV5-1 | - | - | TGCGCCAGCAGCTTAATGGGAGGCGGGAACACTGAAGCTTTCTTT | CASSLMGGGNTEAFF
TRBJ2-3 | TRBV5-6 | TRBD2 | - | TGTGCCAGCTCCCACGGGAGGGGCGGCACAGATACGCAGTATTTT | CASSHGRGGTDTQYF
TRBJ1-6 | TRBV21-1 | - | - | TGTGCCAGCAGCAAACGCGACAGTGGACGAAGCTCCTATAATTCACCCCTCCACTTT | CASSKRDSGRSSYNSPLHF
TRBJ2-7 | TRBV20-1 | TRBD2 | many | TGCAGTGCTAGAGCACTAGCGGGCTACGAGCAGTACTTC | CSARALAGYEQYF
TRBJ2-5 | TRBV7-7 | - | few | TGTGCCAGCAGCTTGAGCTGGGACACCAGCCAAGAGACCCAGTACTTC | CASSLSWDTSQETQYF
TRBJ1-5 | TRBV6-5 | - | few | TGTGCCAGCAGTTACTCGGAGGGTCAGCCCCAGCATTTT | CASSYSEGQPQHF
TRBJ2-3 | TRBV7-6 | - | few | TGTGCCAGCAGCTCCTTCTCGGGGGTTACTCCTAGCACAGATACGCAGTATTTT | CASSSFSGVTPSTDTQYF
TRBJ2-1 | TRBV12-3/TRBV12-4 | - | few | TGTGCCAGCAGTTTGTTAAATGAGCAGTTCTTC | CASSLLNEQFF
TRBJ2-5 | TRBV3-1 | TRBD2 | - | TGTGCCAGCAGCACCCGTAGGACTAGCAGAGAGACCCAGTACTTC | CASSTRRTSRETQYF
TRBJ1-5 | TRBV6-5 | - | - | TGTGCCAGCAGTTACCTAGTGGGGGCCGGCAATCAGCCCCAGCATTTT | CASSYLVGAGNQPQHF
TRBJ2-7 | TRBV7-8 | - | - | TGTGCCAGCAGCTTAGGATATGCGGGCTCCTACGAGCAGTACTTC | CASSLGYAGSYEQYF